The rows below give T cell receptor beta chains drawn from one sample of a study of blood T cells in healthy people across ages. Via MiXCR, TCRdb re-called the 5' RACE reads, giving one row per CDR3 protein. Found here are about 1.4 million distinct CDR3 sequences, around 55% of them singletons; the top ten hold over 5%. Input material: blood. The receptors come from a man aged 18 to 30 in good health. The CDR3 runs from the conserved cysteine through the conserved F or W. The D gene is left open where the match is weak. Clone size is given for some rows only: seen once, a few or many times, or a class if the clone is expanded.

v_gene,d_gene,abundance,j_gene,CDR3nt,CDR3aa
TRBV2,TRBD2,.,TRBJ2-7,TGTGCCAGCAGTGCATGGACTAGCGGAGGGAAAGGATACGAGCAGTACTTC,CASSAWTSGGKGYEQYF
TRBV20-1,TRBD2,many,TRBJ2-7,TGCAGTGCTAGACGGACTAGCGGGATCAGTGGCGGGCAGTACTTC,CSARRTSGISGGQYF
TRBV7-2,.,.,TRBJ1-5,TGTGCCAGCAGCCCAAACGGTCCTCAGCCCCAGCATTTT,CASSPNGPQPQHF
TRBV29-1,TRBD2,once,TRBJ2-7,TGCAGCGTTGTAGTGGGGGAGGGCCCCTACGAGCAGTACTTC,CSVVVGEGPYEQYF
TRBV4-1,TRBD2,.,TRBJ2-7,TGCGCCAGCAGCCACCGTAGTTGGACTAGCAGCTACGAGCAGTACTTC,CASSHRSWTSSYEQYF
TRBV7-2,TRBD2,.,TRBJ2-3,TGTGCCAGCAGCTCCCGGGCTAGCGGGCACACAGATACGCAGTATTTT,CASSSRASGHTDTQYF
TRBV5-1,TRBD1,few,TRBJ2-7,TGCGCCAGCAGCTACGGACCGGGACAGGGGATCTACGAGCAGTACTTC,CASSYGPGQGIYEQYF
TRBV7-2,TRBD2,.,TRBJ2-7,TGTGCCAGCAGCTTAGAGGGGGTTAGCGGGACCTACGAGCAGTACTTC,CASSLEGVSGTYEQYF
TRBV20-1,.,.,TRBJ2-6,TGCAGTGCTAGAGCGCCCTCCGGTCCTGGGGCCAACGTCCTGACTTTC,CSARAPSGPGANVLTF
TRBV6-1,.,.,TRBJ2-7,TGTGCCAGCAGTCCCGCGCAGTTTGGACAGACGTCCTACGAGCAGTACTTC,CASSPAQFGQTSYEQYF
TRBV29-1,TRBD2,.,TRBJ2-5,TGCAGCGCAGAGCGGGAGTCAGAGACCCAGTACTTC,CSAERESETQYF
TRBV12-3/TRBV12-4,TRBD1,few,TRBJ2-5,TGTGCCAGCAAAGGGGTCCGGGACAGAGAGACCCAGTACTTC,CASKGVRDRETQYF
TRBV12-3/TRBV12-4,.,few,TRBJ2-6,TGTGCCGGAAGACAGGACAGCTCTGGGGCCAACGTCCTGACTTTC,CAGRQDSSGANVLTF
TRBV30,.,once,TRBJ1-4,TGTGCCTGGAGTGGGGGAAATGAAAAACTGTTTTTT,CAWSGGNEKLFF
TRBV5-1,.,.,TRBJ1-1,TGCGCCAGCAGCTTGCACCAAGCGTGGAACACTGAAGCTTTCTTT,CASSLHQAWNTEAFF
TRBV5-1,TRBD1,few,TRBJ2-1,TGCGCCAGCAGCTCGTACCCGGGACAGGGAGTCCACAATGAGCAGTTCTTC,CASSSYPGQGVHNEQFF
TRBV6-5,TRBD1,.,TRBJ1-5,TGTGCCAGCAGTTACGTTTGGGACAGGGCAATGGGCAATCAGCCCCAGCATTTT,CASSYVWDRAMGNQPQHF
TRBV4-1,.,.,TRBJ2-1,TGCGCCAGCAGCCATCCAGCTTACAGGGCTCTTGAGCAGTTCTTC,CASSHPAYRALEQFF
TRBV20-1,TRBD2,.,TRBJ2-4,TGCAGTGCTAGAGTCGGGACTAGCGGAAACATTCAGTACTTC,CSARVGTSGNIQYF
TRBV20-1,TRBD2,.,TRBJ2-5,TGCAGTGCTATACTAGAGCGGGAGTCAGAGACCCAGTACTTC,CSAILERESETQYF
TRBV28,.,.,TRBJ2-7,TGTGCCAGCAGTTTTCCGGCAGGGTGGTACGAGCAGTACTTC,CASSFPAGWYEQYF
TRBV4-2,TRBD2,.,TRBJ2-6,TGTGCCAGCAGCCAAGACCTAGCGGGGAACACCCCAGGGGCCAACGTCCTGACTTTC,CASSQDLAGNTPGANVLTF
TRBV9,TRBD2,.,TRBJ2-1,TGTGCCAGCAGCGCGAGCGGGAGCGGGAGGGCCATCGATGAGCAGTTCTTC,CASSASGSGRAIDEQFF
TRBV27,.,.,TRBJ2-3,TGTGCCAGCAGCCGGGCGGTTAGCACAGATACGCAGTATTTT,CASSRAVSTDTQYF
TRBV5-5,TRBD1,.,TRBJ2-5,TGTGCCAGCAGCGAACAGGGGCGGTCGCAAGAGACCCAGTACTTC,CASSEQGRSQETQYF
TRBV7-9,.,.,TRBJ2-4,TGTGCCAGCAGCCTAGACTTTCTGCCAAACATTCAGTACTTC,CASSLDFLPNIQYF
TRBV7-2,TRBD1,.,TRBJ1-5,TGTGCCAGCAGTCGGACAGGGGGAAGGAATCAGCCCCAGCATTTT,CASSRTGGRNQPQHF
TRBV10-2,TRBD1,.,TRBJ2-1,TGCGCCAGCAGTGAGTGGGACAGGGACAATGAGCAGTTCTTC,CASSEWDRDNEQFF
TRBV11-2,TRBD2,.,TRBJ2-7,TGTGCCAGCAGCTTAGATGAGTCGGTGGTCCTAGCGGGGGAAGCCTACGAGCAGTACTTC,CASSLDESVVLAGEAYEQYF
TRBV3-1,TRBD1,.,TRBJ2-1,TGTGCCAGCAGCCAAGATAGATGGGACAGCCTAAACAATGAGCAGTTCTTC,CASSQDRWDSLNNEQFF
TRBV25-1,.,few,TRBJ1-2,TGTGCCAGCAGTGAATCCCCCCGGGGCTACACCTTC,CASSESPRGYTF
TRBV29-1,TRBD2,few,TRBJ2-3,TGCAGCGTTGTGGTAGGAGGGAGGGAGGCGCAGTATTTT,CSVVVGGREAQYF
TRBV11-2,.,.,TRBJ1-1,TGTGCCAGCAGCTTAGCGACCGGGGCGGGCACTGAAGCTTTCTTT,CASSLATGAGTEAFF
TRBV18,.,.,TRBJ2-7,TGTGCCAGCTCCCTGGACACCGGTTCCGAGCAGTACTTC,CASSLDTGSEQYF
TRBV4-1,.,.,TRBJ2-4,TGCGCCAGCAGCCAAGTCCTGGACACTGTAGCCAAAAACATTCAGTACTTC,CASSQVLDTVAKNIQYF
TRBV20-1,TRBD2,.,TRBJ2-3,TGCAGTGCTAAAGTTACTAGCGGGAGTTCGGGACATCTTACAGATACGCAGTATTTT,CSAKVTSGSSGHLTDTQYF
TRBV20-1,.,.,TRBJ1-5,TGCAGTGCTAGAGTAGGGATCGGTCAGCCCCAGCATTTT,CSARVGIGQPQHF
TRBV5-1,.,.,TRBJ2-3,TGCGCCAGCCGTCGGGGATCTATCACAGATACGCAGTATTTT,CASRRGSITDTQYF
TRBV20-1,TRBD2,.,TRBJ2-3,TGCAGTGCTAGAGGGCCCGGACTAGCGGGATATCGAGATACGCAGTATTTT,CSARGPGLAGYRDTQYF
TRBV29-1,TRBD1,few,TRBJ2-6,TGCAGCGTTGTGGGACAGGGGTCTGGGGCCAACGTCCTGACTTTC,CSVVGQGSGANVLTF
TRBV4-1,.,.,TRBJ2-3,TGCGCCAGCAAGGACATCGGGACCCAATACACAGATACGCAGTATTTT,CASKDIGTQYTDTQYF